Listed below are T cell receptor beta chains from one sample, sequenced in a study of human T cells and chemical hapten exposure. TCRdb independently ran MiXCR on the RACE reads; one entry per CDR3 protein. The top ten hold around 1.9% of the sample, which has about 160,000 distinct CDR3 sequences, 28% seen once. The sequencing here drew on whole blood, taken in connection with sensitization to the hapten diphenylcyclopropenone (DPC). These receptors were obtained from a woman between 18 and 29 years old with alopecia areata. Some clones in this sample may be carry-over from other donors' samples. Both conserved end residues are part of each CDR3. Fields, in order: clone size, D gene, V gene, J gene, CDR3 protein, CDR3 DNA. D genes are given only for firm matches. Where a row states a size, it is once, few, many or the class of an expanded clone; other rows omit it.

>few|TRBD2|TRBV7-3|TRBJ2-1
CASTSLGGGRGSSYNEQFF
TGTGCCAGCACCTCCCTTGGGGGCGGGAGGGGGAGCTCCTACAATGAGCAGTTCTTC
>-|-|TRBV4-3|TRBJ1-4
CASSQEILADEKLFF
TGCGCCAGCAGCCAAGAAATTTTGGCGGATGAAAAACTGTTTTTT
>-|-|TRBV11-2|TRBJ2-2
CASSLDLGTGELFF
TGTGCCAGCAGCTTAGATTTAGGCACCGGGGAGCTGTTTTTT
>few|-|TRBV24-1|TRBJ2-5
CATSESGLETQYF
TGTGCCACCAGTGAATCGGGATTGGAGACCCAGTACTTC
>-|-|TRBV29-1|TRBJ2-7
CSVATSLRGSASKGREQYF
TGCAGCGTCGCTACCTCCCTCAGGGGAAGTGCCAGCAAAGGGCGCGAGCAGTACTTC
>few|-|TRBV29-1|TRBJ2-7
CSVESDSSGEQYF
TGCAGCGTTGAGTCGGACAGTTCAGGGGAGCAGTACTTC
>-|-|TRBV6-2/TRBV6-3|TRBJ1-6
CASTRQVNSPLHF
TGTGCCAGCACCCGGCAGGTTAATTCACCCCTCCACTTT
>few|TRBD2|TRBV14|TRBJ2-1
CASSPRTSGGNNEQFF
TGTGCCAGCAGCCCCCGGACTAGCGGGGGGAACAATGAGCAGTTCTTC
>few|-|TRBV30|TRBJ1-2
CACATGPYGYTF
TGTGCCTGTGCGACAGGACCATATGGCTACACCTTC
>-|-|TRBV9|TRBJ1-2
CASSVGHAGDGYTF
TGTGCCAGCAGCGTAGGTCACGCAGGAGATGGCTACACCTTC
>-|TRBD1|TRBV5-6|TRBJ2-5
CASSPGQGTSGKTQYF
TGTGCCAGCAGCCCGGGACAGGGGACTTCTGGGAAGACCCAGTACTTC